This record concerns one T cell receptor beta chain sequence. Libraries were prepared by immunoSEQ multiplex PCR; TCRdb keeps only in-frame clonotypes and omits some of them. In the table there are 100,000 to 150,000 clones, about 90% of which are singletons. The source of the sample is a study of control samples from healthy donors and cancer patients. This CDR3 comprises 13 residues. Per the germline V gene, CDR1 is MNHEY and CDR2 is SVGAGI. Trimming shortened V by 6 bases and J by 4 bases, and 12 bases separated the two germline ends. The chain has TRBV6-5 and TRBJ1-2, with D hard to call. The sequenced sample was blood. This TCR came from a woman aged 45 to 65 in good health. The CDR3 DNA follows: TGTGCCAGCAGCCCGGCCGCCGTCTATGGCTACACCTTC. This encodes CASSPAAVYGYTF.